The present TCR beta chain was sequenced within a study of blood T cell repertoires in COVID-19. Germline-derived CDR1 and CDR2 are MNHNY and SVGAGI (reference sequence). The CDR3 length is 18 residues. V was cut by 5 bases and J by 1 base, with 18 bases left in between. Original processing notes: Amplification with reference gene primers provided the estimates of nucleated cell counts. Data came from immunoSEQ multiplex PCR; TCRdb stores just in-frame clones and leaves some out. For V, J and clone size, that table is used; D and trimming come from the DNA. The table has 200,000 to 300,000 clones, approximately 86% seen once.

J is TRBJ2-6 and V is TRBV6-6; a weak D match, TRBD1 (8 bases). Sequences were obtained from peripheral blood. The clonotype comes from a human donor in a cohort sampled during active COVID-19. Written as DNA, the CDR3 is TGTGCCAGCAGTCTGATAAACAGGGGGGGATCTGGGGCCAACGTCCTGACTTTC. Encoded protein: CASSLINRGGSGANVLTF.